This T cell receptor (beta chain) stems from a study of blood T cell repertoires in COVID-19. Study background: The United States, Italy and Spain provided the acute and convalescent COVID-19 samples. T cells, B-cell-depleted T cells, or PBMCs provided the cDNA or gDNA that served as material.

Germline assignment: CDR1 SGDLS and CDR2 YYNGEE. V was trimmed by 0 bases and J by 3 bases, leaving 13 bases between them. The CDR3 length is 17 residues. In the authors' workflow: How many nucleated cells were present was estimated from reference gene primer amplification. Using immunoSEQ multiplex PCR, the repertoire was profiled, and TCRdb retains in-frame clones only, with some absent. V and J calls and clone size are given by that table; D and trimming were obtained from the DNA. The sample carries about 380,000 clones, roughly 80% recorded once. This chain connects TRBV9 to TRBJ1-6; tentatively, D is TRBD1 (6 bases). The sample comprised peripheral blood. The clonotype was recovered from a human donor with acute or convalescent COVID-19. The donor label of this sample is uncertain. The CDR3 sequence is CASSVVYDRIYNSPLHF. The DNA for the CDR3 is TGTGCCAGCAGCGTAGTCTACGACAGGATCTATAATTCACCCCTCCACTTT. Full variable domain (missing parts from reference TRBV9 and TRBJ1-6): DSGVTQTPKHLITATGQRVTLRCSPRSGDLSVYWYQQSLDQGLQFLIQYYNGEERAKGNILERFSAQQFPDLHSELNLSSLELGDSALYFCASSVVYDRIYNSPLHFGNGTRLTVT.